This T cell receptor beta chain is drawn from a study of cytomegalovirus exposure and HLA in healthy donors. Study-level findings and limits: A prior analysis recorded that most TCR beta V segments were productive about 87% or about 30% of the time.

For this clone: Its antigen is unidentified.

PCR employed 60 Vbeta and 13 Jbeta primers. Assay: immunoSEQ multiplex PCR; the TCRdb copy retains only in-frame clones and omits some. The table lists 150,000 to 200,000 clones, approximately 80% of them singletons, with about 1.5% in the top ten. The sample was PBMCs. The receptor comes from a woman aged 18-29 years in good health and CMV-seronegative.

In DNA form, the CDR3 reads TGTGCCAGCAGCCTCGGACTAGCGGGATCTTTTGAGCAGTTCTTC. Translating gives CASSLGLAGSFEQFF. The chain joins TRBV5-6 to TRBJ2-1; 12 bases are shared with TRBD2. The CDR3 runs to 15 residues. CDR1 SGHDT and CDR2 YYEEEE come from the germline V gene. With 4 bases clipped from V and 9 bases from J, the junction kept 8 bases outside the gene matches.